The source of this TCR beta chain is a study of blood T cell repertoires in COVID-19. Study-level background: T cells, B-cell-depleted T cells, or PBMCs provided the cDNA or gDNA that served as material.

Source study methods: Using reference gene primer amplification, nucleated cell counts were estimated. Using immunoSEQ multiplex PCR, the repertoire was profiled, and TCRdb retains in-frame clones only, with some absent. V, J and clone size are taken as reported in that table, and D and trimming were inferred from the DNA itself. The sample yields fewer than 350,000 clones, 88% seen once. This CDR3 comprises 16 residues. Germline CDR1 and CDR2: KGHSH and LQKENI. V dropped 6 bases and J dropped 1 base, with 18 bases sitting between them. The sequence was obtained from a young man with active or convalescent COVID-19. The specimen sequenced was peripheral blood. The gene calls are TRBV18 and TRBJ1-2; TRBD1 is a possible D gene (6 bases). CDR3 coding DNA: TGTGCCAGCTCCCATCAGGGTGCAGGGGTTAACTATGGCTACACCTTC. Protein sequence: CASSHQGAGVNYGYTF.